Shown below are 27 T cell receptor beta chains from a single sample sequenced in a study of cytomegalovirus exposure and HLA in healthy donors. The PCR made use of 60 Vbeta and 13 Jbeta primers. TCRdb's table, derived via immunoSEQ multiplex PCR, lists solely in-frame clones and lacks some. The sample holds under 200,000 clones, over 70% seen once. Material for sequencing was PBMCs. These receptors were taken from a man aged 25 to 40 in good health and CMV-seronegative.

The genes are TRBV19 and TRBJ1-5, with D maybe TRBD1 (5 bases). Germline loops: CDR1 LNHDA, CDR2 SQIVND (reference sequence). This CDR3 is 13 amino acids long. V was cut by 8 bases and J by 5 bases, with 13 bases left in between. The CDR3 DNA is TGTGCCAGTGCCGCGGGGGGGGATCAGCCCCAGCATTTT. This translates into CASAAGGDQPQHF.

This clone was seen a few times. This chain links TRBV5-1 with TRBJ2-7; D is undetermined. Germline loops: CDR1 SGHRS, CDR2 YFSETQ. V dropped 1 base and J dropped 5 bases, with 13 bases sitting between them. The CDR3 has 14 amino acids. CDR3 sequence: CASSLRGPVNEQYF. The CDR3 DNA reads TGCGCCAGCAGCTTGCGCGGCCCGGTAAACGAGCAGTACTTC.

V gene TRBV10-1 combines with J gene TRBJ2-3; the match to TRBD2 covers 11 bases. CDR3 size: 13 residues. CDR1 and CDR2 (germline): WNHNN, SYGVQD (reference sequence). V dropped 5 bases and J dropped 11; count of bases not matched to a gene: 6. CDR3: CASSTSGSSLQYF. Written as DNA, the CDR3 is TGCGCCAGCAGTACTAGCGGGAGCTCCTTGCAGTATTTT.

The CDR3 DNA reads TGTGCCACCAGCAGAGACAACGAGCAGTACTTC. Protein product: CATSRDNEQYF. J is TRBJ2-5 and V is TRBV15; D uncertain. The J call may be in error: the DNA end matches TRBJ2-7 better. Germline V gene sequence: CDR1 LNHNV, CDR2 YYDKDF (reference sequence). The CDR3 length is 11 residues.

This chain joins TRBV27 and TRBJ1-5; 8 nucleotides align to TRBD1. Germline CDR1 MNHEY, CDR2 SMNVEV (reference sequence). After removal of 1 base from V and 6 bases from J, the junction contained 20 bases not matched to a gene. The CDR3 loop spans 20 amino acids. The CDR3 coding sequence is TGTGCCAGCAGTTTATATGGTCGGACAGGGAGCCGCCTTACCATTCAGCCCCAGCATTTT. Protein sequence: CASSLYGRTGSRLTIQPQHF.

V is TRBV5-4 and J is TRBJ1-1, with D maybe TRBD1 (5 bases). V lost 4 bases and J lost 2, with 15 bases in between. From germline, CDR1 is SGHNT and CDR2 YYREEE (reference sequence). This CDR3 spans 15 amino acids. The CDR3 sequence: CASSPGGGLNTEAFF. CDR3 nucleotides: TGTGCCAGCAGCCCCGGCGGGGGACTCAACACTGAAGCTTTCTTT.

V usage is TRBV30 and J usage is TRBJ1-4; TRBD1 might be the D (5 bases). The CDR3 has 14 residues. Germline-derived CDR1 and CDR2 are GTSNPN and SVGIG (reference sequence). Trimming cost V 2 bases and J 5 bases, with 12 bases left between them. DNA for the CDR3: TGTGCCTGGAGTATCGGGGGGGAGAATGAAAAACTGTTTTTT. Its translation is CAWSIGGENEKLFF. The whole variable domain, remainder taken from reference TRBV30 and TRBJ1-4, is SQTIHQWPATLVQPVGSPLSLECTVEGTSNPNLYWYRQAAGRGLQLLFYSVGIGQISSEVPQNLSASRPQDRQFILSSKKLLLSDSGFYLCAWSIGGENEKLFFGSGTQLSVL.

V is TRBV27 and J is TRBJ2-5; D not certain. CDR3 size: 13 residues. V was clipped by 3 bases and J by 2 bases, with 7 bases between them. Per germline, CDR1 MNHEY and CDR2 SMNVEV (reference sequence). This chain's CDR3 is CASSLGQQETQYF. The CDR3 nucleotides read TGTGCCAGCAGTTTGGGCCAGCAAGAGACCCAGTACTTC.

The chain recombines TRBV16 with TRBJ1-2; 8 nucleotides match TRBD1. The CDR3 is 14 amino acids. V shed 4 bases, J shed 6 bases, and the junction held 7 bases outside the gene matches. The germline V gene encodes CDR1 KGHSY and CDR2 FQNENV. This CDR3 is CASSLRGRGNGYTF. DNA for the CDR3: TGTGCCAGCAGCCTCAGGGGGCGCGGGAATGGCTACACCTTC.

DNA of the CDR3: TGTGCCAGCAGCGCCGGTCTTCGGGGATACGAGCAGTACTTC. Its protein product is CASSAGLRGYEQYF. The chain combines TRBV9 with TRBJ2-7; D is perhaps TRBD2 (5 bases). Trimming cost V 3 bases and J 4 bases, with 14 bases left between them. Germline V CDR1 and CDR2: SGDLS, YYNGEE. There are 14 residues in the CDR3.

Remarks on this clone: An end of the junction does not agree with germline; a read error may underlie this. This rearrangement joins TRBV7-9 to TRBJ1-1; TRBD1 might be the D (5 bases). Germline-derived CDR1 and CDR2 are SEHNR and FQNEAQ (reference sequence). The CDR3 length is 12 residues. The CDR3: CSSSLQETEAFF. The CDR3 DNA reads as TGTTCCAGCAGCTTACAGGAAACTGAAGCTTTCTTT.

This clone is a singleton in its sample. The chain has TRBV4-1 and TRBJ2-1; TRBD2 matches at 7 bases. J lost 2 bases, V lost 1 base, and 5 bases had no gene match. The CDR3 has 16 amino acids. Per germline, CDR1 MGHRA and CDR2 YSYEKL. The CDR3 sequence: CASSQVREVPYNEQFF. Written as DNA, the CDR3 is TGCGCCAGCAGCCAAGTACGGGAGGTACCCTACAATGAGCAGTTCTTC.

This clone showed up just a few times. The chain links TRBV4-3 to TRBJ1-1; TRBD1 might be the D (6 bases). CDR1 and CDR2 from the germline V gene are LGHNA and YSLEER. CDR3 length equals 13 residues. V was clipped by 1 base and J by 7 bases, with 10 bases between them. The CDR3 coding sequence is TGCGCCAGCAGCCAAGTGGGGGCCGGTGAAGCTTTCTTT. Its translation is CASSQVGAGEAFF.

Comment on this clone: Mismatch with germline at one junction end may stem from a read error. The chain couples TRBV30 to TRBJ1-2; D is undetermined. Per germline, CDR1 GTSNPN and CDR2 SVGIG (reference sequence). The CDR3 runs to 13 residues. For the CDR3, the DNA is TGTGCCTGGGGTGTTCAGGCTAACTATGGCTACACCTTC. Its protein is CAWGVQANYGYTF. Variable domain in full (rest from reference TRBV30 and TRBJ1-2): SQTIHQWPATLVQPVGSPLSLECTVEGTSNPNLYWYRQAAGRGLQLLFYSVGIGQISSEVPQNLSASRPQDRQFILSSKKLLLSDSGFYLCAWGVQANYGYTFGSGTRLTVV.

The chain couples TRBV25-1 to TRBJ2-1, with D unclear. Germline V gene sequence: CDR1 MGHDK, CDR2 SYGVNS. The CDR3 has 14 amino acids. V lost 3 bases, J lost 0 bases, and 6 bases lay in between. CDR3 sequence reads: CASSDVSSYNEQFF. CDR3 coding DNA: TGTGCCAGCAGTGATGTGAGCTCCTACAATGAGCAGTTCTTC.

Turning to this clone: One end of the junction varies from germline; a read error may be responsible. The gene calls are TRBV5-1 and TRBJ2-7; the D gene is possibly TRBD2 (5 bases). Germline CDR1 and CDR2: SGHRS and YFSETQ. The CDR3 spans 13 residues. The CDR3 bases are TGCGCCTGCAGTTTACTAGAATCCTACGAGCAGTACTTC. Protein: CACSLLESYEQYF.

The count of this clone is one. This chain joins TRBV5-4 and TRBJ2-1; 7 bases fit TRBD2. The V segment lost 2 bases and the J segment 0 bases; nucleotides outside the gene matches: 2. The CDR3 is 15 residues long. CDR1 is SGHNT and CDR2 is YYREEE in the germline V gene (reference sequence). CDR3 sequence: CASSFSGGSYNEQFF. The CDR3 DNA reads as TGTGCCAGCAGCTTCTCGGGGGGCTCCTACAATGAGCAGTTCTTC.

The V gene is TRBV5-1, the J gene TRBJ2-3, with D possibly being TRBD2 (5 bases). Germline V gives CDR1 SGHRS, CDR2 YFSETQ. This CDR3 has 16 amino acids. V shed 0 bases and J shed 6 bases, with 17 bases lying between them. The CDR3 reads CASSLGTLRARDTQYF. The CDR3, as DNA: TGCGCCAGCAGCTTGGGGACTTTGAGGGCTCGGGATACGCAGTATTTT. The whole variable domain, remainder taken from reference TRBV5-1 and TRBJ2-3, is KAGVTQTPRYLIKTRGQQVTLSCSPISGHRSVSWYQQTPGQGLQFLFEYFSETQRNKGNFPGRFSGRQFSNSRSEMNVSTLELGDSALYLCASSLGTLRARDTQYFGPGTRLTVL.

The chain employs TRBV6-4 and TRBJ1-6; 8 nucleotides line up with TRBD1. The CDR3 has 16 amino acids. V shed 4 bases, J shed 7 bases, and the junction held 9 bases outside the gene matches. CDR1 is MRHNA and CDR2 is SNTAGT in the germline V gene. This chain's CDR3 is CASSASVRDRNSPLHF. Here the CDR3 DNA reads TGTGCCAGCAGTGCTTCGGTCCGGGACAGGAATTCACCCCTCCACTTT.

The V gene is TRBV11-1, the J gene TRBJ1-2, with D possibly being TRBD1 (6 bases). Trimming took off 6 bases at V and 6 bases at J, with 17 bases between the two ends. Germline V CDR1 and CDR2: SGHAT, FQDESV (reference sequence). The CDR3 totals 14 residues. DNA for the CDR3: TGTGCCAGCAGTACGCGGCAGGGGAAGAATGGCTACACCTTC. Protein sequence: CASSTRQGKNGYTF.

The chain joins TRBV7-9 to TRBJ2-2; 12 positions match TRBD2. Trimming cost V 5 bases and J 8 bases; bases outside gene matches: 6. The germline gives CDR1 SEHNR, CDR2 FQNEAQ (reference sequence). This CDR3 region has 15 residues. DNA of the CDR3: TGTGCCAGCAGCCTCCTAGCGGGAGGGCCTGGGGAGCTGTTTTTT. Translated: CASSLLAGGPGELFF.

The chain employs TRBV27 and TRBJ1-5; D perhaps matches TRBD1 (5 bases). Trimming left V 5 bases short and J 5 bases short, with 13 bases between. The CDR3 is 14 amino acids. Germline CDR1 and CDR2: MNHEY and SMNVEV (reference sequence). This chain's CDR3 is CASSPRWGDQPQHF. DNA of the CDR3: TGTGCCAGCAGTCCACGTTGGGGGGATCAGCCCCAGCATTTT.

This clone has just a few counts. The chain carries TRBV28 and TRBJ1-1; unclear D gene. The CDR3 is 17 residues long. From germline, CDR1 is MDHEN and CDR2 SYDVKM. Trimming took off 1 base at V and 8 bases at J, with 23 bases between the two ends. CDR3 sequence (DNA): TGTGCCAGCAGTTTATTAGCCTACTTCGCGGTTATGCCCGAAGCTTTCTTT. This translates into CASSLLAYFAVMPEAFF.

The J gene is TRBJ1-5, the V gene TRBV27; D is unresolved. This CDR3 spans 13 amino acids. Per the germline V gene, CDR1 is MNHEY and CDR2 is SMNVEV (reference sequence). Trimming stripped 3 bases from V and 7 bases from J, with 10 bases between. The CDR3 loop is CASSFSTEQPQHF. CDR3 DNA sequence: TGTGCCAGCAGTTTTTCCACTGAACAGCCCCAGCATTTT.

V gene TRBV19 combines with J gene TRBJ1-5; D remains unclear. The length of the CDR3 is 13 residues. Germline V CDR1 and CDR2: LNHDA, SQIVND (reference sequence). Trimming stripped 7 bases from V and 6 bases from J, with 13 bases between. In nucleotides, the CDR3 is TGTGCCAGTAAATTGGCGGGGATTCAGCCCCAGCATTTT. It specifies CASKLAGIQPQHF.

The chain recombines TRBV7-9 with TRBJ2-1; D is possibly TRBD2 (6 bases). Germline-derived CDR1 and CDR2 are SEHNR and FQNEAQ (reference sequence). This CDR3 region has 12 residues. Trimming took off 5 bases at V and 10 bases at J, with 12 bases between the two ends. In DNA form, the CDR3 reads TGTGCCAGCAGCCTTAGCGGTGAGGAGCAGTTCTTC. This codes for CASSLSGEEQFF.

V and J are TRBV6-5 and TRBJ1-4; D gene unclear. In germline, CDR1 is MNHEY, CDR2 SVGAGI. This CDR3 has 13 residues. V lost 2 bases to trimming and J lost 4 bases, with 5 bases between them. CDR3 amino acids: CASSYDNNEKLFF. The CDR3 DNA reads as TGTGCCAGCAGTTACGACAATAATGAAAAACTGTTTTTT.